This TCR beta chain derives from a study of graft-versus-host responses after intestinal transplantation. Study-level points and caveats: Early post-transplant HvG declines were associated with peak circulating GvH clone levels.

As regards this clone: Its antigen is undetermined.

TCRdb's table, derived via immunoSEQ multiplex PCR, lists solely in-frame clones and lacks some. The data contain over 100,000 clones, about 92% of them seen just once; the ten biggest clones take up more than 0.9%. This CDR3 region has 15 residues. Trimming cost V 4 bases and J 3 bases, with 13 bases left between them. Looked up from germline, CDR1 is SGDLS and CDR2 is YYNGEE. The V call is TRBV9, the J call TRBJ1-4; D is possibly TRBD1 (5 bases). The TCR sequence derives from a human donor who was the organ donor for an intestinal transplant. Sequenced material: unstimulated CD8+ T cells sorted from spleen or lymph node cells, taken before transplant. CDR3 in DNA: TGTGCCAGCAGCACCCAGGGTACCGCTAATGAAAAACTGTTTTTT. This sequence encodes CASSTQGTANEKLFF. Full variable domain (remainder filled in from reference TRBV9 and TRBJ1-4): DSGVTQTPKHLITATGQRVTLRCSPRSGDLSVYWYQQSLDQGLQFLIQYYNGEERAKGNILERFSAQQFPDLHSELNLSSLELGDSALYFCASSTQGTANEKLFFGSGTQLSVL.